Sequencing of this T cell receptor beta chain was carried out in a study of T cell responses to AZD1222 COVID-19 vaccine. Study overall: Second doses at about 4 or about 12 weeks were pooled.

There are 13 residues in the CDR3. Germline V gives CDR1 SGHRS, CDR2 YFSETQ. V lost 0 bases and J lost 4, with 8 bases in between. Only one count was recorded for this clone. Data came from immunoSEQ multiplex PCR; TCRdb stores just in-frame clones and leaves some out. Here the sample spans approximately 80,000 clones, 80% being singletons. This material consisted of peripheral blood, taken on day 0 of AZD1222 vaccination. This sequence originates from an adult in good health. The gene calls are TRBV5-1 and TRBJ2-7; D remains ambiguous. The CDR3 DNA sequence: TGCGCCAGCAGCTTGGGAGGACCGTACGAGCAGTACTTC. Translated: CASSLGGPYEQYF.